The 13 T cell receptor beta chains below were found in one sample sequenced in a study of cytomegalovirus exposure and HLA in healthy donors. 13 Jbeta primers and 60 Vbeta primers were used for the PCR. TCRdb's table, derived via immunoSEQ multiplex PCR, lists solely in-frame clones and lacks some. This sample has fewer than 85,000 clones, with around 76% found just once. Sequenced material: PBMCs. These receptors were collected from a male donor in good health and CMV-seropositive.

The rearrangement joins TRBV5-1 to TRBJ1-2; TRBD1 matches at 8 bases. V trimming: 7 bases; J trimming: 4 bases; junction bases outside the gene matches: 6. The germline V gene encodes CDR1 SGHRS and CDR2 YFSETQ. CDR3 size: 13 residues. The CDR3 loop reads CASSDGQGYGYTF. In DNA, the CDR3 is TGCGCCAGCTCAGATGGACAGGGCTATGGCTACACCTTC.

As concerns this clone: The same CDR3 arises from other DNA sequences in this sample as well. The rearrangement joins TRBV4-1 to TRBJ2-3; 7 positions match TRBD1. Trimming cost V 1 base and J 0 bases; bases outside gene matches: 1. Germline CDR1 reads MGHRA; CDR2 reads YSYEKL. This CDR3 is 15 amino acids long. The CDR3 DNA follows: TGCGCCAGCAGCCAAGGACAGGGTAGCACAGATACGCAGTATTTT. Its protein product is CASSQGQGSTDTQYF.

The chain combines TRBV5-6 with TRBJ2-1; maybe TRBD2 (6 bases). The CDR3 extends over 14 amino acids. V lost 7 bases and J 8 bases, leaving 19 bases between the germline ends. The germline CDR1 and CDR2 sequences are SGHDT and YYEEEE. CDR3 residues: CASLTRGNPHEQFF. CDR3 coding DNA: TGTGCCAGCCTTACTCGCGGGAACCCGCATGAGCAGTTCTTC.

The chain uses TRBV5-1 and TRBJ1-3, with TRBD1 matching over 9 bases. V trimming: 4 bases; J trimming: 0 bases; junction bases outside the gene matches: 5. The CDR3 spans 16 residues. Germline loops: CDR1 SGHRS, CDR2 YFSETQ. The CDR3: CASSIGQGTSGNTIYF. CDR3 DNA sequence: TGCGCCAGCAGCATCGGACAGGGGACCTCTGGAAACACCATATATTTT.

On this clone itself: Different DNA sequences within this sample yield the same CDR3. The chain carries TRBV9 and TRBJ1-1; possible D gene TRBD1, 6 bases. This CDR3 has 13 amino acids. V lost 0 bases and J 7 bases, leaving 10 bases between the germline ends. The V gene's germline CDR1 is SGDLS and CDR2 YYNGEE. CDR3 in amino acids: CASSVDRVDEAFF. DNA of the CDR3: TGTGCCAGCAGCGTAGACAGGGTGGATGAAGCTTTCTTT.

Written as DNA, the CDR3 is TGTGCCAGCAGCTTAGAAGTTGTAGCGGGAGTCAATGAGCAGTTCTTC. Residues: CASSLEVVAGVNEQFF. The rearrangement joins TRBV7-6 to TRBJ2-1; TRBD2 agrees at 9 bases. The CDR3 spans 16 residues. The germline V gene encodes CDR1 SGHVS and CDR2 FNYEAQ. The V gene end was trimmed by 1 base and the J gene end by 6 bases; junction bases not matched to a gene: 7.

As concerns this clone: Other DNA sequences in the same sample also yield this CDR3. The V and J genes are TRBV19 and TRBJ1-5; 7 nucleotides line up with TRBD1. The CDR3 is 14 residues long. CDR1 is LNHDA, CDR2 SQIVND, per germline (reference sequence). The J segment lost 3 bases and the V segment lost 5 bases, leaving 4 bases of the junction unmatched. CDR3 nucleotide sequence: TGTGCCAGTAGTCCGGGACAGTACAATCAGCCCCAGCATTTT. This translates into CASSPGQYNQPQHF.

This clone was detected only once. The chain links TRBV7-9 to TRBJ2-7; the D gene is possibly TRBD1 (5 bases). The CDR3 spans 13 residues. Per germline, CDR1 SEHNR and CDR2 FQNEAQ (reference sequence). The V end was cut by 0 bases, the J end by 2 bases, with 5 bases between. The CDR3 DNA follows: TGTGCCAGCAGCTTAGCAGGGGCCTACGAGCAGTACTTC. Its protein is CASSLAGAYEQYF.

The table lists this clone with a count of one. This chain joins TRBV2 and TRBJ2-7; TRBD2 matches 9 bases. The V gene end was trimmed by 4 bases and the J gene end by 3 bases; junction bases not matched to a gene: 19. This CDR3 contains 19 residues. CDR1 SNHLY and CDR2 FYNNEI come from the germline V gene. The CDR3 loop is CASSGPGDYSGRKSYEQYF. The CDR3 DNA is TGTGCCAGCAGTGGCCCGGGGGATTATAGCGGGAGAAAAAGCTACGAGCAGTACTTC. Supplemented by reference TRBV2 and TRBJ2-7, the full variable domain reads EPEVTQTPSHQVTQMGQEVILRCVPISNHLYFYWYRQILGQKVEFLVSFYNNEISEKSEIFDDQFSVERPDGSNFTLKIRSTKLEDSAMYFCASSGPGDYSGRKSYEQYFGPGTRLTVT.

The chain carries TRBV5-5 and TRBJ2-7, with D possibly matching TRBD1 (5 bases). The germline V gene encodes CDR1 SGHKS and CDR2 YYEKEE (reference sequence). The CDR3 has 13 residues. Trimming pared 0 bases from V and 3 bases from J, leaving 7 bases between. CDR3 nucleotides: TGTGCCAGCAGCTTGGTGCAGGGCTACGAGCAGTACTTC. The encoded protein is CASSLVQGYEQYF.

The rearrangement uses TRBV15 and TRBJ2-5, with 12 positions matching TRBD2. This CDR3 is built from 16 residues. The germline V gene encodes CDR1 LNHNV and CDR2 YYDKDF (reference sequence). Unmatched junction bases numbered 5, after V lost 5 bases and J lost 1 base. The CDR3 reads CATSLLAGGSQETQYF. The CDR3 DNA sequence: TGTGCCACCAGCCTTCTAGCGGGAGGGTCCCAAGAGACCCAGTACTTC.

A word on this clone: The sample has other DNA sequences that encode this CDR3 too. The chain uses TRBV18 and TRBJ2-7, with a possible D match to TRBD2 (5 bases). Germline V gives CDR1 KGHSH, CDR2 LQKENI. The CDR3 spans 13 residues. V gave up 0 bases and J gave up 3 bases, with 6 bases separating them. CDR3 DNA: TGTGCCAGCTCACCACCTAGCGTCTACGAGCAGTACTTC. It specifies CASSPPSVYEQYF. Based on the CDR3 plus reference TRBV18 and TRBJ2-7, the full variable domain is NAGVMQNPRHLVRRRGQEARLRCSPMKGHSHVYWYRQLPEEGLKFMVYLQKENIIDESGMPKERFSAEFPKEGPSILRIQQVVRGDSAAYFCASSPPSVYEQYFGPGTRLTVT.

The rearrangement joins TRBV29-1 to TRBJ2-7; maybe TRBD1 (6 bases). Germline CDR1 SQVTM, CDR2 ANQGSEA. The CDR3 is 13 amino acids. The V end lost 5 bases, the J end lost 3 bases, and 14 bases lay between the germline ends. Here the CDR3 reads CSVNLGQSYEQYF. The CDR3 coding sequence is TGCAGCGTTAATTTAGGACAGAGCTACGAGCAGTACTTC.